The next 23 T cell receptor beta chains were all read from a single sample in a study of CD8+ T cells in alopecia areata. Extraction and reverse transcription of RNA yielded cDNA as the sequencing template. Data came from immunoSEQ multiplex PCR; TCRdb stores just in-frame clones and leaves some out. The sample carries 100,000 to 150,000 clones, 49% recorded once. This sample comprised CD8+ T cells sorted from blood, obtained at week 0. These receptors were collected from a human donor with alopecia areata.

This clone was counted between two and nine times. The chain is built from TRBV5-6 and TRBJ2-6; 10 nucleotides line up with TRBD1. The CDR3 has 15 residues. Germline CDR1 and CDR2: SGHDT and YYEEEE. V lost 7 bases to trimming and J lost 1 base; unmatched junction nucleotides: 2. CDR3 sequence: CASGTGESGANVLTF. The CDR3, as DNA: TGTGCCAGCGGGACAGGGGAATCTGGGGCCAACGTCCTGACTTTC.

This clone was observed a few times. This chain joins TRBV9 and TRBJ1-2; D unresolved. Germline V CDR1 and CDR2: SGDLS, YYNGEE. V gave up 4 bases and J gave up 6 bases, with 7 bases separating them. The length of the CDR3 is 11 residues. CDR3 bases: TGTGCCAGCAGCCCATGGGATGGCTACACCTTC. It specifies CASSPWDGYTF.

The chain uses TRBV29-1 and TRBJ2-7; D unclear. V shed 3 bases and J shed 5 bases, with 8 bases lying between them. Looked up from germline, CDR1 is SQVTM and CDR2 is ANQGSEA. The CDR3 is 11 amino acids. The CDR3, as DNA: TGCAGCGTTGACATAAGCCACGAGCAGTACTTC. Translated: CSVDISHEQYF.

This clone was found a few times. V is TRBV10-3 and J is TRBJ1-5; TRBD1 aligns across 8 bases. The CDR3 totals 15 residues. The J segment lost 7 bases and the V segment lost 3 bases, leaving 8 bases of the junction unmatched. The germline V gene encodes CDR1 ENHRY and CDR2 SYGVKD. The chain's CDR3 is CAISDPDRARQPQHF. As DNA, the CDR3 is TGTGCCATCAGTGACCCGGACAGGGCTCGACAGCCCCAGCATTTT.

CDR3 bases: TGTGCCAGCGGACAGCTATATAGCAATCAGCCCCAGCATTTT. Amino acids: CASGQLYSNQPQHF. The chain employs TRBV19 and TRBJ1-5; D possibly corresponds to TRBD1 (6 bases). The CDR3 is 14 residues long. V was shortened by 9 bases and J by 0 bases, with 12 bases between the two germline ends. Germline V CDR1 and CDR2: LNHDA, SQIVND (reference sequence).

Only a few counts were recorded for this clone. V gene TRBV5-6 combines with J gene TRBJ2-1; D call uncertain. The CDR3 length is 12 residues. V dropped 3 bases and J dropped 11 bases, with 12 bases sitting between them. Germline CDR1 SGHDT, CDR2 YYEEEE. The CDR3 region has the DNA TGTGCCAGCAGCTACGGCCACAACCAGCAGTTCTTC. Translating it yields CASSYGHNQQFF. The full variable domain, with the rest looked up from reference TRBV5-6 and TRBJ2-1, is DAGVTQSPTHLIKTRGQQVTLRCSPKSGHDTVSWYQQALGQGPQFIFQYYEEEERQRGNFPDRFSGHQFPNYSSELNVNALLLGDSALYLCASSYGHNQQFFGPGTRLTVL.

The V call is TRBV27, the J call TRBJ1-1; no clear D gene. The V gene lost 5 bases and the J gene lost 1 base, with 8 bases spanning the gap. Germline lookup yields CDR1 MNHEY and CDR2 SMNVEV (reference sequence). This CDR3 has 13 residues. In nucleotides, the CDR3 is TGTGCCAGCAGTACACCTTGGAACACTGAAGCTTTCTTT. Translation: CASSTPWNTEAFF.

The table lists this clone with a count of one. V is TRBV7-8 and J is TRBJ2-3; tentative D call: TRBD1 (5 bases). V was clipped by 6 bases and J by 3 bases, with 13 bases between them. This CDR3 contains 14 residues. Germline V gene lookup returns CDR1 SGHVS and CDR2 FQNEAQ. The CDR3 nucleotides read TGTGCCAGCAGACCGACCGACAGAACAGATACGCAGTATTTT. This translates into CASRPTDRTDTQYF.

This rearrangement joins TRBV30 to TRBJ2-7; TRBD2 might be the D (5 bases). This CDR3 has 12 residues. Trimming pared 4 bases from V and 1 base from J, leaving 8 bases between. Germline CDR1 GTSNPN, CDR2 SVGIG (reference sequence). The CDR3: CAWTRGSYEQYF. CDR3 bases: TGTGCCTGGACCAGAGGGTCCTACGAGCAGTACTTC.

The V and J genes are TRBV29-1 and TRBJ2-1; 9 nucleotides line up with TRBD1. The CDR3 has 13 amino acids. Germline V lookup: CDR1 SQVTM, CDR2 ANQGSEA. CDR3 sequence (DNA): TGCAGTTCTTCCGGGACAGGGTCGGATGAGCAGTTCTTC. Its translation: CSSSGTGSDEQFF.

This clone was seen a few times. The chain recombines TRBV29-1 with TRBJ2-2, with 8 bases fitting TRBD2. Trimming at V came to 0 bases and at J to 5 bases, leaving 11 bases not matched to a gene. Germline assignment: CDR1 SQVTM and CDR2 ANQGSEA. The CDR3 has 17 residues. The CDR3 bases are TGCAGCGTTGAAGATAGCGAAGCGGGGGCCCTGACCGGGGAGCTGTTTTTT. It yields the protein CSVEDSEAGALTGELFF.

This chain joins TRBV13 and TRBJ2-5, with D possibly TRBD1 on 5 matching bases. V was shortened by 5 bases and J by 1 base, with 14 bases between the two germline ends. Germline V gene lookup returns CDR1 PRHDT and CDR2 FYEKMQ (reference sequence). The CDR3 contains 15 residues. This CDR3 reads CASSRRGDSQETQYF. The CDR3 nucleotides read TGTGCCAGCAGCCGAAGAGGCGACAGCCAAGAGACCCAGTACTTC. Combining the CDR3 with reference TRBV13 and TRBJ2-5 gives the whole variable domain AAGVIQSPRHLIKEKRETATLKCYPIPRHDTVYWYQQGPGQDPQFLISFYEKMQSDKGSIPDRFSAQQFSDYHSELNMSSLELGDSALYFCASSRRGDSQETQYFGPGTRLLVL.

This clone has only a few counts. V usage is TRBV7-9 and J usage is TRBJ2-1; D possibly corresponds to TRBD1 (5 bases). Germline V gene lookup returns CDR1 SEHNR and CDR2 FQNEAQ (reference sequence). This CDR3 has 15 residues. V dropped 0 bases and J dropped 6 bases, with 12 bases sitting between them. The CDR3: CASSLAQGSGNEQFF. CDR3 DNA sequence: TGTGCCAGCAGCTTAGCGCAGGGTTCGGGCAATGAGCAGTTCTTC.

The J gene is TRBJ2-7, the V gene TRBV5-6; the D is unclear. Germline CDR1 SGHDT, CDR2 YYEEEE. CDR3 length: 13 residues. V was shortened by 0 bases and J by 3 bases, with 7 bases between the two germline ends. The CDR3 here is CASSLGHSYEQYF. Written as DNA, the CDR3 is TGTGCCAGCAGCTTGGGACACAGCTACGAGCAGTACTTC.

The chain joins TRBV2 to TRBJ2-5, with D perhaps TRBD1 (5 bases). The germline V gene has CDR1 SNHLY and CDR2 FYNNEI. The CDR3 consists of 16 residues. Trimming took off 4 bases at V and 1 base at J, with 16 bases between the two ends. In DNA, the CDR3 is TGTGCCAGCAGTGTGGCAATATTTGACAGCCAAGAGACCCAGTACTTC. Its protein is CASSVAIFDSQETQYF.

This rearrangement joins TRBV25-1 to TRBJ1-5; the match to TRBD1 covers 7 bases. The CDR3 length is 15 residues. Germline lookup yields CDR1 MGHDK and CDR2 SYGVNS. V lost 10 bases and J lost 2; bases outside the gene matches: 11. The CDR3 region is CAISTGVPRNQPQHF. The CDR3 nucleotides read TGTGCCATCTCAACAGGGGTCCCTCGCAATCAGCCCCAGCATTTT. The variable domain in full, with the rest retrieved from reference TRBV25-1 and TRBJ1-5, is EADIYQTPRYLVIGTGKKITLECSQTMGHDKMYWYQQDPGMELHLIHYSYGVNSTEKGDLSSESTVSRIRTEHFPLTLESARPSHTSQYLCAISTGVPRNQPQHFGDGTRLSIL.

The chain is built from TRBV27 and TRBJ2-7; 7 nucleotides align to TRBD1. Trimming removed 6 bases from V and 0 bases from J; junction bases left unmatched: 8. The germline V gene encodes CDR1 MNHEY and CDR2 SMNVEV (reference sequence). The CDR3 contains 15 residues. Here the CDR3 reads CASSLTGVSSYEQYF. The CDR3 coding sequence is TGTGCCAGCAGCCTAACAGGGGTGAGCTCCTACGAGCAGTACTTC.

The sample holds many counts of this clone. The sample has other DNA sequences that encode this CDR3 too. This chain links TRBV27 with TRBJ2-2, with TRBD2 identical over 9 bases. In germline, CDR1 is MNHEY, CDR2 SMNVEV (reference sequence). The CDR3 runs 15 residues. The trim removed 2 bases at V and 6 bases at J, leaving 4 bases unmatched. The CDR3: CASSLGGGAAGELFF. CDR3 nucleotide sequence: TGTGCCAGCAGTTTAGGCGGGGGGGCCGCCGGGGAGCTGTTTTTT.

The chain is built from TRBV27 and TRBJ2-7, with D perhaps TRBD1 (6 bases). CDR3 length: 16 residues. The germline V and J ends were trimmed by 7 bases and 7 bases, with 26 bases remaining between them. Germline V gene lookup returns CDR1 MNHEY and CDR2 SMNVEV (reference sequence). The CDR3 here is CASIPSVGDNLMEQYF. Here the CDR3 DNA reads TGTGCCAGCATCCCATCTGTGGGGGACAACCTAATGGAGCAGTACTTC.

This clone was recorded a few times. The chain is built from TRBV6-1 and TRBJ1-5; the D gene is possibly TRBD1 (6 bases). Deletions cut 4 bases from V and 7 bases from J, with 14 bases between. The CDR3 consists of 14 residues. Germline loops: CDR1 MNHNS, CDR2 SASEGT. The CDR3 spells CASSVQGSRQPQHF. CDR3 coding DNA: TGTGCCAGCAGTGTACAGGGATCCAGGCAGCCCCAGCATTTT.

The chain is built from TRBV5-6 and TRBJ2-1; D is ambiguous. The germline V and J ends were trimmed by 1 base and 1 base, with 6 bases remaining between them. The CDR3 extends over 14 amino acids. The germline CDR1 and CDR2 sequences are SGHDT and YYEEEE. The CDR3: CASSLSLSYNEQFF. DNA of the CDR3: TGTGCCAGCAGCTTGTCACTTTCCTACAATGAGCAGTTCTTC.

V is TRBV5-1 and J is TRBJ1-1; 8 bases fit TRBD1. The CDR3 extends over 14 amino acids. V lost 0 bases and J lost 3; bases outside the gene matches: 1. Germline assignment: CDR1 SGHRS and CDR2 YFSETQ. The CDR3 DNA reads TGCGCCAGCAGCTTGGGACAGGGGTACACTGAAGCTTTCTTT. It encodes CASSLGQGYTEAFF.

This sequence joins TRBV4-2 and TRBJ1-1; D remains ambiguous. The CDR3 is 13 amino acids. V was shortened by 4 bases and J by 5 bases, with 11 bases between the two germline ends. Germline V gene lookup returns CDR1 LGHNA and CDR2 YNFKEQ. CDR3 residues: CASSREGGTEAFF. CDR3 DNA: TGTGCCAGCAGCCGTGAGGGCGGGACTGAAGCTTTCTTT.